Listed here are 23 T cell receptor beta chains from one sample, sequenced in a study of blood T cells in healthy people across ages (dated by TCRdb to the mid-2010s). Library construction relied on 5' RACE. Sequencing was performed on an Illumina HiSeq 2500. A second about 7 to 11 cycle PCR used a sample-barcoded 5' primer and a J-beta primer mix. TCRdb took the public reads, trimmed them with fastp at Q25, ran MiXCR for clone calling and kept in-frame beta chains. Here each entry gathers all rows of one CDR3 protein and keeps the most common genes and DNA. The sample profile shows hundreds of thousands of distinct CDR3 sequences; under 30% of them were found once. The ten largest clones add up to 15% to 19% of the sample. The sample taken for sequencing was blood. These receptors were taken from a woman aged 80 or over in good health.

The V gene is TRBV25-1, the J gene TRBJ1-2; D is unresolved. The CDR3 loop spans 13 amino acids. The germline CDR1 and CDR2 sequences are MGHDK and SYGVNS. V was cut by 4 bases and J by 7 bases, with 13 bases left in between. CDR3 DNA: TGTGCCAGCAGTGTTTCGGGGTTGGGTGGCTACACCTTC. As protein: CASSVSGLGGYTF.

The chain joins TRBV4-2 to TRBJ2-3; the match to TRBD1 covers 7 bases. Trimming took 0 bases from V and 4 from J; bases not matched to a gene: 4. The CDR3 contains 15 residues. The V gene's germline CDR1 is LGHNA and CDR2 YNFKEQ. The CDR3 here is CASSQDEGASDTQYF. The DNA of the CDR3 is TGTGCCAGCAGCCAAGATGAGGGGGCCTCAGATACGCAGTATTTT.

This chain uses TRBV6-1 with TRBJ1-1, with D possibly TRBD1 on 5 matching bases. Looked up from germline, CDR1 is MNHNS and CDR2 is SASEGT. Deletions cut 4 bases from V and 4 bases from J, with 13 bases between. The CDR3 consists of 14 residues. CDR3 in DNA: TGTGCCAGCAGTGGGTACAGGACCACCACTGAAGCTTTCTTT. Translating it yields CASSGYRTTTEAFF.

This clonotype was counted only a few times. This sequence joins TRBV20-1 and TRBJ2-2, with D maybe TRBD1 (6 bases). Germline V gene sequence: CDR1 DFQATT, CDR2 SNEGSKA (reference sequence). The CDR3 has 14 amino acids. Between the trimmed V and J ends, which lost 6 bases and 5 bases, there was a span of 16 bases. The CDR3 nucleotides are TGCAGTGCCATTAGGGGGAGAGGGACCGGGGAGCTGTTTTTT. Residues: CSAIRGRGTGELFF.

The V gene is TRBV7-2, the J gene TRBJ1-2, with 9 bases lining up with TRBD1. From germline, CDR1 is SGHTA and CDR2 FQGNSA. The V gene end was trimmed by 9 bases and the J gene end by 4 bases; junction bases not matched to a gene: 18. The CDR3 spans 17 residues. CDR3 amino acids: CARSRRPGDRALYGYTF. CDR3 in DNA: TGTGCCAGAAGTCGCCGGCCCGGGGACAGGGCGCTCTATGGCTACACCTTC.

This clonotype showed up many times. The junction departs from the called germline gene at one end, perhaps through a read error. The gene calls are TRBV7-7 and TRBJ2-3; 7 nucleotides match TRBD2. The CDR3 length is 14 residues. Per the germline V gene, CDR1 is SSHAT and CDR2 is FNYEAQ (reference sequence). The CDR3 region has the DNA TGTGCTAGCAGCAAAGACAACCGCGGGGGTACGCAGTATTTT. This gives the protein CASSKDNRGGTQYF.

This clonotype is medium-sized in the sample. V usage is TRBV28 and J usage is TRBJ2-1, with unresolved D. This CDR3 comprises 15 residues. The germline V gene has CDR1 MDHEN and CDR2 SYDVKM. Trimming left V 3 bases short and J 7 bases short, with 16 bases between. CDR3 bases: TGTGCCAGCAGTTTGATGACGGTTAGAGTAAATGAGCAGTTCTTC. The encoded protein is CASSLMTVRVNEQFF.

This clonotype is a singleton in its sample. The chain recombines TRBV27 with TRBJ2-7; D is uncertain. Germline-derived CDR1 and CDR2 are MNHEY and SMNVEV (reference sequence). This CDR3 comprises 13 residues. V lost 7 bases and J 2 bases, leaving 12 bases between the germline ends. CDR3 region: CASKLRAAYEQYF. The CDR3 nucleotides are TGTGCCAGCAAGCTACGTGCCGCCTACGAGCAGTACTTC.

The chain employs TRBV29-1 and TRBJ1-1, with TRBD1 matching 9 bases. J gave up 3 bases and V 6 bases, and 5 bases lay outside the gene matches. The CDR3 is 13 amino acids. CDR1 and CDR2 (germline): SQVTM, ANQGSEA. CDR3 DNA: TGCAGCGTAAACAGGGGGCGATACACTGAAGCTTTCTTT. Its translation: CSVNRGRYTEAFF.

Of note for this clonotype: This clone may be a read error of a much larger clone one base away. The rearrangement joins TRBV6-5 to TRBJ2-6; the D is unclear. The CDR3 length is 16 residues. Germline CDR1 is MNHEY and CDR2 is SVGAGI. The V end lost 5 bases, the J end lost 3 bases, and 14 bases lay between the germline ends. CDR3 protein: CASSPPAPLGANVLTF. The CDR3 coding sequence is TGTGCCAGCAGTCCACCGGCGCCGCTTGGGGCCAACGTCCTGACTTTC.

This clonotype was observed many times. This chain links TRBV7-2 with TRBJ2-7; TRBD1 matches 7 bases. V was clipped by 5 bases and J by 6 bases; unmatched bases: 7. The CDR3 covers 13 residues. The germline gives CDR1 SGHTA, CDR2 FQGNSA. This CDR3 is CASSPRQGTEQYF. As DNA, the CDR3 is TGTGCCAGCAGCCCGAGACAGGGCACCGAGCAGTACTTC.

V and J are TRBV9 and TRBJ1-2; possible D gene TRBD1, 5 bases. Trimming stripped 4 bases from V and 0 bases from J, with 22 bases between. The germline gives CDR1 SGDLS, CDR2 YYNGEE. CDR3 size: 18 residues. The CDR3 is CASSPSGGPFRANYGYTF. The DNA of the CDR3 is TGTGCCAGCAGCCCGTCTGGGGGTCCCTTTCGAGCTAACTATGGCTACACCTTC.

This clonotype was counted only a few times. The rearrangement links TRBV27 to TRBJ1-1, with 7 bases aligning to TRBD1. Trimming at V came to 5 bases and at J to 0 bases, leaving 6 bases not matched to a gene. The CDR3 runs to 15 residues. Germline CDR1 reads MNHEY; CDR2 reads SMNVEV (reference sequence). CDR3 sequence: CASSPNDRVNTEAFF. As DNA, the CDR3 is TGTGCCAGCAGTCCGAACGACAGGGTGAACACTGAAGCTTTCTTT.

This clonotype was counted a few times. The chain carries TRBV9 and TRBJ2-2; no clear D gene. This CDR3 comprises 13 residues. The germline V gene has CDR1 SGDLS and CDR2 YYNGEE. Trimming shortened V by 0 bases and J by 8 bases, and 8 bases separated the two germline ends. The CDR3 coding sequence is TGTGCCAGCAGCGTAGCGGTTTCAGGGGAGCTGTTTTTT. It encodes CASSVAVSGELFF.

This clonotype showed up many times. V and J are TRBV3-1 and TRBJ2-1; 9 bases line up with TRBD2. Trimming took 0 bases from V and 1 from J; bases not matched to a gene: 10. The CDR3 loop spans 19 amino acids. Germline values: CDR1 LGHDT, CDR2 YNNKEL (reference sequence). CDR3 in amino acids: CASSQDSRLAVPSYNEQFF. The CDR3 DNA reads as TGTGCCAGCAGCCAAGATTCAAGACTAGCGGTGCCTTCCTACAATGAGCAGTTCTTC.

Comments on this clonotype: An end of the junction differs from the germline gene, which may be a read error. The DNA for the CDR3 is TGTGCCGGCAGTTTAAGGGGGCTCGGGGGGATCACAGATACGCAGTATTTT. The encoded protein is CAGSLRGLGGITDTQYF. This rearrangement joins TRBV12-3 or TRBV12-4 to TRBJ2-3; D possibly matches TRBD1 or TRBD2 (7 bases each). This CDR3 is 17 amino acids long.

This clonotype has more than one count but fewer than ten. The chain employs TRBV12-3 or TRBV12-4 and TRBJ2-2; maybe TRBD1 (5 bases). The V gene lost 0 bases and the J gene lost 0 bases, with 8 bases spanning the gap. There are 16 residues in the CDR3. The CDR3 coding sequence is TGTGCCAGCAGTTTAGCGGGCAGGGCGAACACCGGGGAGCTGTTTTTT. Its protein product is CASSLAGRANTGELFF.

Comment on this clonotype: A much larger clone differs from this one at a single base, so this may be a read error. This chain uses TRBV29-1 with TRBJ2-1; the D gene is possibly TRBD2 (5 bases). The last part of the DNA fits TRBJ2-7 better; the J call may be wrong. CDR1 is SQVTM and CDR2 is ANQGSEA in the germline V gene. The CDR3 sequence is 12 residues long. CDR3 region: CSAVDFYNEQYF. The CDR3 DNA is TGCAGCGCGGTGGACTTCTACAATGAGCAGTACTTC.

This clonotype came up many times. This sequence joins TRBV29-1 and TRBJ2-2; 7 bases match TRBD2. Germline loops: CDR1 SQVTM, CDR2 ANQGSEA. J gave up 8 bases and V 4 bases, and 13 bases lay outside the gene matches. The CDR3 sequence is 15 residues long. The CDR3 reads CSVAISWGGPGELFF. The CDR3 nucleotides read TGCAGCGTTGCGATATCGTGGGGGGGTCCAGGGGAGCTGTTTTTT.

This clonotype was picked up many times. The CDR3 DNA reads as TGTGCCAGCAGCAAAGCCCTAGCGGGGGGGCAAGAGACCCAGTACTTC. Its translation: CASSKALAGGQETQYF. This sequence joins TRBV21-1 and TRBJ2-5; the table's TRBD2 call for D was not verified on the DNA. TRBV21-1 is a recognized pseudogene. This CDR3 contains 16 residues.

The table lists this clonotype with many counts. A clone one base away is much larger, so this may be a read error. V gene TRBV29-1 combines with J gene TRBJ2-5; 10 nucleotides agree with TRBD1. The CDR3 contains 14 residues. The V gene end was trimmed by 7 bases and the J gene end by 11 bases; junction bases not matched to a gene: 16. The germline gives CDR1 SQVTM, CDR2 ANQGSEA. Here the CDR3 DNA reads TGCAGCGCTAAGACAGGGGACAGGGGCAATGAGCAGTACTTC. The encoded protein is CSAKTGDRGNEQYF.

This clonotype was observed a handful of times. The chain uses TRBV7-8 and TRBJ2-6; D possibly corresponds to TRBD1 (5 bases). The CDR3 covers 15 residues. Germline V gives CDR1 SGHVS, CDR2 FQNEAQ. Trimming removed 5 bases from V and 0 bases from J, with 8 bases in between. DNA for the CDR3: TGTGCCAGCAGCGATGGGGCCTCTGGGGCCAACGTCCTGACTTTC. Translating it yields CASSDGASGANVLTF.

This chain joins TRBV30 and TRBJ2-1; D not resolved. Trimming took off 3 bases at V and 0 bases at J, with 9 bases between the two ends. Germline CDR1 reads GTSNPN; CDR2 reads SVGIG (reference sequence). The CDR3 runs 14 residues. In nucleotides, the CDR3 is TGTGCCTGGAGCTCACAGAACTCCTACAATGAGCAGTTCTTC. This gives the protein CAWSSQNSYNEQFF.